Included here is one T cell receptor (beta chain) sequence, with context. Its antigen is currently unknown. CDR1 and CDR2 from the germline V gene are LGHNA and YSLEER. The CDR3 is 14 residues long. V was shortened by 3 bases and J by 2 bases, with 11 bases between the two germline ends. Amplification used 60 Vbeta primers and 13 Jbeta primers. This table comes from immunoSEQ multiplex PCR, and its TCRdb copy is limited to in-frame clones, with some not included. The table shows roughly 100,000 clones, with around 86% occurring only once. The data were taken from a study of cytomegalovirus exposure and HLA in healthy donors. Study-level results: Accurate HLA-A and HLA-B prediction from TCR beta sequences was reported for most subjects.

The sequence was obtained from a man aged 30-40 years in good health and CMV-seropositive. Specimen: PBMCs. The chain is built from TRBV4-3 and TRBJ2-7; unclear D gene. CDR3: CASSHGTDPYEQYF. The CDR3 DNA follows: TGCGCCAGCAGCCACGGCACAGATCCCTACGAGCAGTACTTC.